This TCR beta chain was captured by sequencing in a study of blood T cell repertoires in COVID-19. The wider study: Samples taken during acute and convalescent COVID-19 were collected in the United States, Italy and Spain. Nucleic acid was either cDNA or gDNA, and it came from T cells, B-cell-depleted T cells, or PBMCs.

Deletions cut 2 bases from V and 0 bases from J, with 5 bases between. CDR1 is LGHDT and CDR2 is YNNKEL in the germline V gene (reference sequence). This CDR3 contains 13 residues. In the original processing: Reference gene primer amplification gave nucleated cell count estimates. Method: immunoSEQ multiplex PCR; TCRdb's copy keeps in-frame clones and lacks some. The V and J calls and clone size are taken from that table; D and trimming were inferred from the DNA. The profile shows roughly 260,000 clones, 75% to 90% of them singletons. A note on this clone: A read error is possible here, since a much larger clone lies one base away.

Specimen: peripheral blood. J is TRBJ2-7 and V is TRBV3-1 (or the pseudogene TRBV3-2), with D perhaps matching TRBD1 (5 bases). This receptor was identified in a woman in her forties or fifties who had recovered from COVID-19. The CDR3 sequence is CASSQQGSYEQYF. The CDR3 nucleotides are TGTGCCAGCAGCCAACAGGGCTCCTACGAGCAGTACTTC.